The 14 T cell receptor beta chains below all came from one sample that was sequenced in a study of blood T cells in healthy people across ages. Alongside a J-beta primer mix, a sample-barcoded 5' primer served in a second PCR lasting about 6 to 12 cycles. TCRdb called the 5' RACE reads again in MiXCR, with one record for every CDR3 protein. The repertoire includes about 650,000 distinct CDR3 sequences, about a third of them detected once, and roughly 15% sits in the top ten. Sequencing was performed on blood. Every receptor here comes from a woman over 75 in good health.

This clonotype was seen ten or more times. The chain combines TRBV7-2 with TRBJ2-5; TRBD2 matches at 10 bases. The CDR3 runs to 15 residues. Per the germline V gene, CDR1 is SGHTA and CDR2 is FQGNSA. V was clipped by 3 bases and J by 3 bases; unmatched bases: 4. Here the CDR3 reads CASSFSGGTKETQYF. In DNA, the CDR3 is TGTGCCAGCAGCTTTAGCGGGGGGACGAAAGAGACCCAGTACTTC.

About this clonotype itself: This may be a read error: a much more frequent sequence differs by one nucleotide. J is TRBJ1-1 and V is TRBV6-1; TRBD1 aligns across 7 bases. The CDR3 extends over 15 amino acids. Per the germline V gene, CDR1 is MNHNS and CDR2 is SASEGT. V gave up 5 bases and J gave up 4 bases; unmatched junction bases: 10. The CDR3 DNA sequence: TGTGCCAGCAGTAGCTCCAGGGGGACGAGCACTGAAGCTTTCTTT. This codes for CASSSSRGTSTEAFF.

This clonotype was seen repeatedly, ten times or more. The J gene is TRBJ1-4, the V gene TRBV29-1; D is ambiguous. V shed 6 bases and J shed 7 bases, with 15 bases lying between them. Germline lookup yields CDR1 SQVTM and CDR2 ANQGSEA. This CDR3 contains 13 residues. As DNA, the CDR3 is TGCAGCGTCTCGGTTGGCCCGGGTGAAAAACTGTTTTTT. Translating gives CSVSVGPGEKLFF.

J is TRBJ2-7 and V is TRBV10-3; tentatively, D is TRBD2 (6 bases). Germline CDR1 and CDR2: ENHRY and SYGVKD. V dropped 8 bases and J dropped 4 bases, with 12 bases sitting between them. This CDR3 has 12 amino acids. The CDR3 sequence is CAIGRGRYEQYF. The CDR3 nucleotides are TGTGCCATCGGTCGGGGGAGGTACGAGCAGTACTTC.

This clonotype was seen just once. The CDR3 DNA sequence: TGTGCCAGCAGGCACGGATCAAGCTTCTACAATGAGCAGTACTTC. Its protein product is CASRHGSSFYNEQYF. The chain carries TRBV25-1 and TRBJ2-5; no clear D gene. The germline V and J ends were trimmed by 6 bases and 11 bases, with 25 bases remaining between them. The CDR3 consists of 15 residues. CDR1 and CDR2 (germline): MGHDK, SYGVNS.

This clonotype was observed a few times. J is TRBJ1-2 and V is TRBV7-9; 9 nucleotides match TRBD1. Germline V gene data show CDR1 as SEHNR and CDR2 as FQNEAQ (reference sequence). V was pared by 3 bases and J by 0 bases, with 5 bases of the junction left unmatched. CDR3 length: 16 amino acids. CDR3 DNA: TGTGCCAGCAGCTTCGGGACAGGGTCGACTAACTATGGCTACACCTTC. It codes for CASSFGTGSTNYGYTF.

V gene TRBV9 combines with J gene TRBJ2-2; 8 bases line up with TRBD2. Per the germline V gene, CDR1 is SGDLS and CDR2 is YYNGEE. The CDR3 totals 16 residues. The J segment lost 4 bases and the V segment lost 0 bases, leaving 5 bases of the junction unmatched. CDR3 protein: CASSVDRGGGTGELFF. As DNA, the CDR3 is TGTGCCAGCAGCGTAGACCGGGGGGGAGGCACCGGGGAGCTGTTTTTT.

This clonotype was counted at least ten times. This chain connects TRBV20-1 to TRBJ1-2; the D is unclear. Germline V gene sequence: CDR1 DFQATT, CDR2 SNEGSKA (reference sequence). The germline V and J ends were trimmed by 0 bases and 0 bases, with 17 bases remaining between them. CDR3 length: 17 amino acids. The DNA for the CDR3 is TGCAGTGCTAGAGATCCTAATATAGGCCGACCTAACTATGGCTACACCTTC. Residues: CSARDPNIGRPNYGYTF.

About this clonotype: At one end the junction does not follow the germline gene, possibly because of a read error. The chain has TRBV7-2 and TRBJ2-3, with a tentative D call TRBD2 (5 bases). The CDR3 totals 16 residues. The germline CDR1 and CDR2 sequences are SGHTA and FQGNSA. CDR3 residues: CASSLGVRRRTDTRYF. DNA of the CDR3: TGTGCCAGCAGCTTGGGAGTCCGGCGGCGCACAGATACGCGGTATTTT.

This clonotype has a handful of counts. This may be a read error: a much more frequent sequence differs by one nucleotide. The chain joins TRBV5-1 to TRBJ2-5; 8 nucleotides align to TRBD1. V gave up 4 bases and J gave up 11 bases; unmatched junction bases: 16. This CDR3 contains 15 residues. Germline V lookup: CDR1 SGHRS, CDR2 YFSETQ. The CDR3 region has the DNA TGCGCCAGCAGCAATTCAGGGGGCGCCTACAATGAGCAGTACTTC. Protein sequence: CASSNSGGAYNEQYF.

The chain joins TRBV7-2 to TRBJ2-1; 7 nucleotides agree with TRBD2. Germline lookup yields CDR1 SGHTA and CDR2 FQGNSA. The CDR3 sequence is 14 residues long. After removal of 6 bases from V and 5 bases from J, the junction contained 7 bases not matched to a gene. The CDR3 loop reads CASRSSGNNNEQFF. The CDR3 coding sequence is TGTGCCAGCAGATCTAGCGGTAATAACAATGAGCAGTTCTTC. The variable domain in full, completed from reference TRBV7-2 and TRBJ2-1, reads GAGVSQSPSNKVTEKGKDVELRCDPISGHTALYWYRQSLGQGLEFLIYFQGNSAPDKSGLPSDRFSAERTGGSVSTLTIQRTQQEDSAVYLCASRSSGNNNEQFFGPGTRLTVL.

The sample holds many counts of this clonotype. The DNA of the CDR3 is TGTGCCAGCAGCCCTGCTAAGGGGGGAAACTATGGCTACACCTTC. The encoded protein is CASSPAKGGNYGYTF. The chain uses TRBV7-2 and TRBJ1-2; possible D gene TRBD1, 6 bases. Germline V gene sequence: CDR1 SGHTA, CDR2 FQGNSA. V was clipped by 5 bases and J by 2 bases, with 15 bases between them. This CDR3 contains 15 residues.

The V call is TRBV7-2, the J call TRBJ2-1; D tentatively fits TRBD1 or TRBD2 (5 bases each). The J call may be mistaken, given a closer DNA end match to TRBJ2-7. Looked up from germline, CDR1 is SGHTA and CDR2 is FQGNSA. This CDR3 region has 14 residues. The CDR3 is CASSFGTSNNEQYF. In nucleotides, the CDR3 is TGTGCCAGCAGCTTTGGGACGTCGAACAATGAGCAGTACTTC.

This clonotype was counted a few times. A read error may explain this, as a much larger clone is one base away. The rearrangement joins TRBV7-2 to TRBJ2-5; TRBD2 matches at 8 bases. Germline lookup yields CDR1 SGHTA and CDR2 FQGNSA. The CDR3 loop spans 16 amino acids. V lost 5 bases and J lost 9; bases outside the gene matches: 17. The CDR3, as DNA: TGTGCCAGCAGCCCGAGCATAGCGGGGAGCCGGGAGGCCCAGTACTTC. Its protein product is CASSPSIAGSREAQYF.